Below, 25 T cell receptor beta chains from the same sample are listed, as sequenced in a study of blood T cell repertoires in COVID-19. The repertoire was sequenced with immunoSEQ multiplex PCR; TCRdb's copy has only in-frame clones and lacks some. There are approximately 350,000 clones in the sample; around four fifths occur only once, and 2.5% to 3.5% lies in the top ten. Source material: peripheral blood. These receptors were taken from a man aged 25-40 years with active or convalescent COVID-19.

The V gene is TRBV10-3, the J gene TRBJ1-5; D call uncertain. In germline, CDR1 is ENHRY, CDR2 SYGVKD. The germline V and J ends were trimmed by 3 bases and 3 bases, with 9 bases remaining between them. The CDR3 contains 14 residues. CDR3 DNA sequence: TGTGCCATCAGTGACTTCGGGATCAATCAGCCCCAGCATTTT. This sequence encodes CAISDFGINQPQHF.

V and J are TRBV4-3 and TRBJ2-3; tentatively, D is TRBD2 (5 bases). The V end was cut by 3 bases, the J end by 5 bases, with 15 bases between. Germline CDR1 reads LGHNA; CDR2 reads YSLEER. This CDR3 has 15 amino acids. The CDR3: CASSQLPVREDTQYF. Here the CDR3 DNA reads TGCGCCAGCAGCCAGCTCCCCGTGAGGGAAGATACGCAGTATTTT.

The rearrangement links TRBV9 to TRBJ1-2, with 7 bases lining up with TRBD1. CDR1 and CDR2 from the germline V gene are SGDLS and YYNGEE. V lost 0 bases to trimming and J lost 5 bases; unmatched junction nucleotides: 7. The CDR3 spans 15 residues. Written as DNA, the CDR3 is TGTGCCAGCAGCGTAGCTGAGGGACAGCCTTATGGCTACACCTTC. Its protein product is CASSVAEGQPYGYTF. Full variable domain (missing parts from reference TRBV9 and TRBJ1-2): DSGVTQTPKHLITATGQRVTLRCSPRSGDLSVYWYQQSLDQGLQFLIQYYNGEERAKGNILERFSAQQFPDLHSELNLSSLELGDSALYFCASSVAEGQPYGYTFGSGTRLTVV.

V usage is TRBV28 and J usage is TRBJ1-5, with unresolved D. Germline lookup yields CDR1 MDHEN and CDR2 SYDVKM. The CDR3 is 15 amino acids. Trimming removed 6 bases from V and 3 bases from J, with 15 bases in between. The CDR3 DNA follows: TGTGCCAGCAGAGCCGTGGCCAGCGCCAATCAGCCCCAGCATTTT. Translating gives CASRAVASANQPQHF.

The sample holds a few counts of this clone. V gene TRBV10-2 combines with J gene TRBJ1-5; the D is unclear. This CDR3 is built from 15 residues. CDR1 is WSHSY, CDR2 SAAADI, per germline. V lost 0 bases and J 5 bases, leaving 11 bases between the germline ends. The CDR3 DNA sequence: TGCGCCAGCAGTGAGTCTGGCGGGAAGGATCAGCCCCAGCATTTT. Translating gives CASSESGGKDQPQHF.

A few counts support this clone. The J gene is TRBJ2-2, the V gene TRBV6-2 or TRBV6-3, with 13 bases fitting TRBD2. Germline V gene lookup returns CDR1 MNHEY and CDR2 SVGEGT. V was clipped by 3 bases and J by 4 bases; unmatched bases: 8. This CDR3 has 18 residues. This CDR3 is CASSYTTSGRESTGELFF. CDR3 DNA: TGTGCCAGCAGTTATACTACTAGCGGGAGGGAAAGCACCGGGGAGCTGTTTTTT.

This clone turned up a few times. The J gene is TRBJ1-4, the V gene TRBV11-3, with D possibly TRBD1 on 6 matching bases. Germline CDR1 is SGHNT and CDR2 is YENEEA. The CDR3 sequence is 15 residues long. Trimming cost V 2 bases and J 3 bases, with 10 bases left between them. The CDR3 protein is CASSLMGHSNEKLFF. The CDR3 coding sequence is TGTGCCAGCAGCTTAATGGGACACTCTAATGAAAAACTGTTTTTT.

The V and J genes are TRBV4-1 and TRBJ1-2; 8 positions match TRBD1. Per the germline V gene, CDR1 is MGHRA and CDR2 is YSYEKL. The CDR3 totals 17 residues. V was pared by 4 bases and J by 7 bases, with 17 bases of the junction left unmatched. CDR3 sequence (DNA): TGCGCCAGCAGCCGAGGAGAAGGGGCAGGGGGCGTTGGTGGCTACACCTTC. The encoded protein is CASSRGEGAGGVGGYTF.

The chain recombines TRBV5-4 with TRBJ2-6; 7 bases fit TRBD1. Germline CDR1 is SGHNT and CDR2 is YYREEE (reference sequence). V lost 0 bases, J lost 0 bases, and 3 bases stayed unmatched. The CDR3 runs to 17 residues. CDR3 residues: CASSLAGTVSGANVLTF. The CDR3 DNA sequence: TGTGCCAGCAGCTTGGCGGGGACAGTCTCTGGGGCCAACGTCCTGACTTTC.

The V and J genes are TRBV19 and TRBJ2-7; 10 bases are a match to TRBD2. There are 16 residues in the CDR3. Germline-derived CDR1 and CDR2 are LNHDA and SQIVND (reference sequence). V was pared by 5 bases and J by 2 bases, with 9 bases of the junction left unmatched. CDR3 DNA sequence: TGTGCCAGTAGTCAATCCGGGACTAGCGTCGCCTACGAGCAGTACTTC. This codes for CASSQSGTSVAYEQYF.

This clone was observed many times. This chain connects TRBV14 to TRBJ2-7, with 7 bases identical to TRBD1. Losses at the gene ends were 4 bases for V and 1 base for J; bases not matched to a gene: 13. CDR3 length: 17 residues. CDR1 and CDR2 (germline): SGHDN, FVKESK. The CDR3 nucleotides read TGTGCCAGCAGCCTAGAACAGACAGGGTATTTTTCCTACGAGCAGTACTTC. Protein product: CASSLEQTGYFSYEQYF.

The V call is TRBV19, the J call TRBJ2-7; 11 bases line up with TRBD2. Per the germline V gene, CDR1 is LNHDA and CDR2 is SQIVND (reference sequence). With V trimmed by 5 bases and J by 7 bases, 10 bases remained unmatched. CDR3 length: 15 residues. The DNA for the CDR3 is TGTGCCAGTAGTCATGTGACTAGCGGGACGAGAGAGCAGTACTTC. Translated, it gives CASSHVTSGTREQYF.

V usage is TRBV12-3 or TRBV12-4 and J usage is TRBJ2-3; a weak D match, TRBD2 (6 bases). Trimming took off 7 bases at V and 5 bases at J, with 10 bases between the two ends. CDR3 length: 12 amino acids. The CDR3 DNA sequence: TGTGCCAGCACCCCGGGAGTAGATACGCAGTATTTT. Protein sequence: CASTPGVDTQYF.

This chain's CDR3 is CASTPGLAGTNEQFF. The CDR3 DNA is TGTGCCAGCACCCCGGGACTAGCGGGGACTAATGAGCAGTTCTTC. The V gene is TRBV28, the J gene TRBJ2-1; 13 bases are shared with TRBD2. Trimming took 7 bases from V and 7 from J; bases not matched to a gene: 7. The CDR3 sequence is 15 residues long. The germline gives CDR1 MDHEN, CDR2 SYDVKM.

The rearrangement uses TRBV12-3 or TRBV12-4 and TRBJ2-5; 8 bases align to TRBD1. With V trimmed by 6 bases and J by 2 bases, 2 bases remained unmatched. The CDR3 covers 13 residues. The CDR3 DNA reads TGTGCCAGCAGCGGACAGGGACAAGAGACCCAGTACTTC. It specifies CASSGQGQETQYF.

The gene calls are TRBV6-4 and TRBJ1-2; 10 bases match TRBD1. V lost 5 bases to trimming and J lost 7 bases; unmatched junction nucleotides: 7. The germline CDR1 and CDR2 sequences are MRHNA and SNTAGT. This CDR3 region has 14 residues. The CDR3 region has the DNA TGTGCCAGCAGTCCCTCGGGACAGGGGAGTGGCTACACCTTC. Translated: CASSPSGQGSGYTF.

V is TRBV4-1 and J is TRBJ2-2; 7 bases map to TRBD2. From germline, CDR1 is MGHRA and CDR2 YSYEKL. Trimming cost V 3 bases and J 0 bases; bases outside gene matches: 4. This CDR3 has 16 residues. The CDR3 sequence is CASSHRLAANTGELFF. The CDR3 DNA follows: TGCGCCAGCAGCCACCGACTAGCTGCGAACACCGGGGAGCTGTTTTTT.

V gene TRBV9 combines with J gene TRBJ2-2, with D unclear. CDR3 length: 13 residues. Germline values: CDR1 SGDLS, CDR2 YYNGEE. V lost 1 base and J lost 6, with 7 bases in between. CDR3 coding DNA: TGTGCCAGCAGCGTAACAATCCCCGGGGAGCTGTTTTTT. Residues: CASSVTIPGELFF.

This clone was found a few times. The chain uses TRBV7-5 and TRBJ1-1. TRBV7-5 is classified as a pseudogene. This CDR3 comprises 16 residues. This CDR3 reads CVRSLELRRPGTEAFF. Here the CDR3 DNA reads TGTGTCAGAAGCTTGGAGCTTCGGCGACCGGGCACTGAAGCTTTCTTT.

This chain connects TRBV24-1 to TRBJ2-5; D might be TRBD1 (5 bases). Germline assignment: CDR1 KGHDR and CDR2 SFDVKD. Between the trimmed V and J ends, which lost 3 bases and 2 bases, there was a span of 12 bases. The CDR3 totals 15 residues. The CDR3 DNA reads TGTGCCACCAGTGATCCGACAGAAAGACAAGAGACCCAGTACTTC. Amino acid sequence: CATSDPTERQETQYF.

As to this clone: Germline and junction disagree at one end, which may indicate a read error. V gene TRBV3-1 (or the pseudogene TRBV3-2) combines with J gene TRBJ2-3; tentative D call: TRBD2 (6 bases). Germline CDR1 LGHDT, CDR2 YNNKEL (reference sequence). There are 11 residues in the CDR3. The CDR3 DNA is TGTGCCAGCAGCCAAGAGGGGGGTGTCGTATTT. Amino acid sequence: CASSQEGGVVF.

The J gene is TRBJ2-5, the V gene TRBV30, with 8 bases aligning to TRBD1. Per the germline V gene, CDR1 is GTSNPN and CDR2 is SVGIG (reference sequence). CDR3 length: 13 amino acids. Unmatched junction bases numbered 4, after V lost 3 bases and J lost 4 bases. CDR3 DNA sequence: TGTGCCTGGAGGGCAGGGGGCGTAGAGACCCAGTACTTC. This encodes CAWRAGGVETQYF.

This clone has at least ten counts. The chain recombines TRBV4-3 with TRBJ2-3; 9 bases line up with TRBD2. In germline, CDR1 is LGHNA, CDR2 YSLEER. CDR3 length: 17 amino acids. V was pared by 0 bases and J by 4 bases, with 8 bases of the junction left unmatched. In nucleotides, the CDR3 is TGCGCCAGCAGCCAAGATTCAGTGGCTAGCGGGGCAGATACGCAGTATTTT. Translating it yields CASSQDSVASGADTQYF.

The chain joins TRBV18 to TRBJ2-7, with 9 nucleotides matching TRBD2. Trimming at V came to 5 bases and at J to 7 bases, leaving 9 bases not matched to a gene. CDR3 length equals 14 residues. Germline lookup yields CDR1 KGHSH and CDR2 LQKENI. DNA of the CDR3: TGTGCCAGCTCAGCCTTAGCGGGAGTGGAAGAGCAGTACTTC. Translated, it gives CASSALAGVEEQYF. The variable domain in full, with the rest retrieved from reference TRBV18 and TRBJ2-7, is NAGVMQNPRHLVRRRGQEARLRCSPMKGHSHVYWYRQLPEEGLKFMVYLQKENIIDESGMPKERFSAEFPKEGPSILRIQQVVRGDSAAYFCASSALAGVEEQYFGPGTRLTVT.

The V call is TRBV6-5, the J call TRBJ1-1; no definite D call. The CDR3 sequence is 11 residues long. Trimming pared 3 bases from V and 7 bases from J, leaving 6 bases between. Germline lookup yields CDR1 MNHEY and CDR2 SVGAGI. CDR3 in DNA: TGTGCCAGCAGTTATGATAGTGAAGCTTTCTTT. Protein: CASSYDSEAFF.